This T cell receptor (beta chain) derives from a study of read filtering for tumor transcriptome and immune sequencing. Study-wide context: Revised staging placed eight or nine patients in R-ISS I, 15 to 20 in II, roughly 7 in III. RNA-seq yielded only about 75 to 1,300 TCR reads, IR-seq about 4.05 to 11 million.

CDR3 length: 14 residues. In germline, CDR1 is MNHEY, CDR2 SMNVEV (reference sequence). Germline trimming cut 6 bases from V and 4 bases from J; bases unmatched to any gene: 6. General observations from the study: Sorted CD138-negative bone marrow cells were not purified T cells.

A note on this clonotype: Its target is unknown.

Every patient had bone marrow sampled while the disease was active. Molecular barcoded adaptors covering alpha/delta and beta/gamma chains were used on approximately 400 ng RNA. One entry per CDR3 protein, called by TCRdb with MiXCR from the reads. This table holds 30,000 to 40,000 distinct CDR3 sequences, about an eighth found once. The receptor was isolated from a donor at least 40 years old with multiple myeloma. This chain uses TRBV27 with TRBJ2-5; TRBD2 matches at 9 bases. The sequenced sample consisted of a population of CD138-negative cells sorted from bone marrow. DNA of the CDR3: TGTGCCAGCAGAACGCGGGGGGGAGCAGAGACCCAGTACTTC. Amino acid sequence: CASRTRGGAETQYF.